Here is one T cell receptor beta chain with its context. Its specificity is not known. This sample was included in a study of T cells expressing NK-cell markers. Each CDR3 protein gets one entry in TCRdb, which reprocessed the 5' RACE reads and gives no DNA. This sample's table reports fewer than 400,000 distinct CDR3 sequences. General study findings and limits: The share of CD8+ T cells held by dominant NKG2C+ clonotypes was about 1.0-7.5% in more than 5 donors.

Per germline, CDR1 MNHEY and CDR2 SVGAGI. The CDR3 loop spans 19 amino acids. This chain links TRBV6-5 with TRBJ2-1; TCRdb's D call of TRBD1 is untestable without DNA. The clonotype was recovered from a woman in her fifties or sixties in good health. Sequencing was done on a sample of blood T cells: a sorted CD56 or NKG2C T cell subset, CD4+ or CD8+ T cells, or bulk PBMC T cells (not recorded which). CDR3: CASSSKGGGSDYSYNEQFF.